These 11 T cell receptor beta chains share one sample of origin, sequenced in a study of blood T cell repertoires in COVID-19 (dated by TCRdb to the early 2020s). Library preparation was by the immunoSEQ multiplex PCR assay. Not all clones reach the TCRdb copy of this immuneACCESS table, which keeps in-frame sequences only. Checked studies attribute under half of the gap to unresolved V genes and leave the rest unexplained. For this sample there are roughly 180,000 clones; more than 70% appear just once. The ten largest account for 3.5% to 5% of the sample. Material for sequencing was peripheral blood. These receptors were collected from a woman between 25 and 40 years old with acute or convalescent COVID-19.

V usage is TRBV7-2 and J usage is TRBJ2-7; tentative D call: TRBD1 (5 bases). The better agreement between TRBJ2-1 and the DNA end casts doubt on the J call. This CDR3 has 15 residues. Germline CDR1 reads SGHTA; CDR2 reads FQGNSA. CDR3 amino acids: CASSLVSGYYNEQFF. The CDR3 DNA reads as TGTGCCAGCAGCTTAGTCTCAGGGTATTACAATGAGCAGTTCTTC.

This rearrangement joins TRBV20-1 to TRBJ2-5, with D possibly TRBD2 on 5 matching bases. The CDR3 has 14 residues. V was cut by 3 bases and J by 2 bases, with 13 bases left in between. Germline V CDR1 and CDR2: DFQATT, SNEGSKA (reference sequence). In DNA, the CDR3 is TGCAGTGCTAGTCTACTAGTCCATCAAGAGACCCAGTACTTC. Encoded protein: CSASLLVHQETQYF.

This clone came up once. The chain carries TRBV5-1 and TRBJ2-1; weak D call: TRBD2 (6 bases). Trimming left V 4 bases short and J 8 bases short, with 28 bases between. This CDR3 spans 18 amino acids. From germline, CDR1 is SGHRS and CDR2 YFSETQ. In nucleotides, the CDR3 is TGCGCCAGCAGCAAACGGGACTTCCACGAACCGTCACGGGATGAGCAGTTCTTC. Its protein is CASSKRDFHEPSRDEQFF.

The gene calls are TRBV18 and TRBJ1-2; 10 nucleotides match TRBD1. This CDR3 has 14 amino acids. V dropped 6 bases and J dropped 7; count of bases not matched to a gene: 8. Looked up from germline, CDR1 is KGHSH and CDR2 is LQKENI. The CDR3 DNA follows: TGTGCCAGCTCGCCTCCGGGACAGGGGACTGGCTACACCTTC. Amino acids: CASSPPGQGTGYTF.

The V call is TRBV11-3, the J call TRBJ2-1; a possible D gene is TRBD2 (5 bases). Trimming shortened V by 2 bases and J by 9 bases, and 11 bases separated the two germline ends. The CDR3 has 13 amino acids. Per the germline V gene, CDR1 is SGHNT and CDR2 is YENEEA. CDR3 DNA sequence: TGTGCCAGCAGCTTATTTCGGGAAATTGAGCAGTTCTTC. Amino acids: CASSLFREIEQFF.

This chain uses TRBV5-1 with TRBJ2-7, with D hard to call. Germline values: CDR1 SGHRS, CDR2 YFSETQ. V lost 4 bases, J lost 7 bases, and 21 bases lay in between. The CDR3 extends over 15 amino acids. CDR3 residues: CASSVTGDGSREQYF. For the CDR3, the DNA is TGCGCCAGCAGCGTAACGGGTGACGGATCGAGGGAGCAGTACTTC.

CDR3: CASSLEGGTVEAFF. The CDR3 nucleotides are TGTGCCAGCAGCTTGGAAGGGGGAACGGTCGAAGCTTTCTTT. The rearrangement links TRBV5-5 to TRBJ1-1; D may be TRBD1 (6 bases). V was cut by 0 bases and J by 8 bases, with 14 bases left in between. CDR1 is SGHKS and CDR2 is YYEKEE in the germline V gene (reference sequence). This CDR3 region has 14 residues. The full variable domain, its missing parts supplied by reference TRBV5-5 and TRBJ1-1, is DAGVTQSPTHLIKTRGQQVTLRCSPISGHKSVSWYQQVLGQGPQFIFQYYEKEERGRGNFPDRFSARQFPNYSSELNVNALLLGDSALYLCASSLEGGTVEAFFGQGTRLTVV.

The chain employs TRBV30 and TRBJ2-7; 10 nucleotides agree with TRBD2. This CDR3 is 13 amino acids long. CDR1 and CDR2 from the germline V gene are GTSNPN and SVGIG (reference sequence). The V gene end was trimmed by 0 bases and the J gene end by 8 bases; junction bases not matched to a gene: 4. The CDR3, as DNA: TGTGCCTGGAGTGTAACTAGCGGGAACCAGCAGTACTTC. Its translation is CAWSVTSGNQQYF.

As to this clone: The sample contains more than one DNA sequence encoding this CDR3. The V and J genes are TRBV5-1 and TRBJ2-5; D possibly corresponds to TRBD2 (6 bases). The germline V and J ends were trimmed by 0 bases and 3 bases, with 6 bases remaining between them. The CDR3 runs 13 residues. Germline V gene sequence: CDR1 SGHRS, CDR2 YFSETQ. In DNA form, the CDR3 reads TGCGCCAGCAGCTTGGTAGCGGAAGAGACCCAGTACTTC. This encodes CASSLVAEETQYF.

This clone appeared once. V and J are TRBV24-1 and TRBJ2-7, with D possibly matching TRBD2 (6 bases). V dropped 9 bases and J dropped 9 bases, with 23 bases sitting between them. This CDR3 is built from 14 residues. Germline V gene lookup returns CDR1 KGHDR and CDR2 SFDVKD. The CDR3 spells CATASRELKSGQYF. In nucleotides, the CDR3 is TGTGCCACCGCTTCTCGGGAGCTAAAAAGCGGGCAGTACTTC.

The chain has TRBV11-3 and TRBJ1-1, with D possibly matching TRBD1 (6 bases). Trimming pared 6 bases from V and 5 bases from J, leaving 16 bases between. This CDR3 is 14 amino acids long. Germline CDR1 is SGHNT and CDR2 is YENEEA. The CDR3 spells CASSWWGQGTEAFF. In DNA, the CDR3 is TGTGCCAGCAGTTGGTGGGGGCAGGGAACTGAAGCTTTCTTT. The full variable domain, in which reference TRBV11-3 and TRBJ1-1 provide the parts outside the CDR3, is EAGVVQSPRYKIIEKKQPVAFWCNPISGHNTLYWYLQNLGQGPELLIRYENEEAVDDSQLPKDRFSAERLKGVDSTLKIQPAELGDSAVYLCASSWWGQGTEAFFGQGTRLTVV.